Listed below are T cell receptor beta chains from one sample, sequenced in a study of T cells in Graves' hyperthyroidism and ophthalmopathy. TCRdb passed the multiplex PCR reads through MiXCR, listing each CDR3 protein once. The profile shows 650,000 to 800,000 distinct CDR3 sequences, 45% of them singletons. The sample comprised peripheral blood or thyroid tissue (not recorded which). Receptors were obtained from an adult man with Graves' disease, either hyperthyroidism or ophthalmopathy (not recorded which). Both conserved end residues are part of each CDR3. Fields, in order: V gene, CDR3 protein.

V gene: TRBV7-2; CDR3 protein: CASSHGQGGTGELFF
V gene: TRBV5-1; CDR3 protein: CASSFGGMRTLNTGELFF
V gene: TRBV5-6; CDR3 protein: CASSSMTGANTEAFF
V gene: TRBV10-3; CDR3 protein: CAIKGDPDEKLFF
V gene: TRBV20-1; CDR3 protein: CSARDNSAGELFF
V gene: TRBV15; CDR3 protein: CATSRQGPTNEKLFF
V gene: TRBV29-1; CDR3 protein: CSSTSTGTYGYTF
V gene: TRBV7-9; CDR3 protein: CASSQERQGVGPQHF
V gene: TRBV20-1; CDR3 protein: CSASFPTELTAAFF
V gene: TRBV20-1; CDR3 protein: CSASGTGTIYEQYF
V gene: TRBV29-1; CDR3 protein: CSAWRDRDGTEAFF
V gene: TRBV7-9; CDR3 protein: CASSLVFGGQETQYF
V gene: TRBV7-8; CDR3 protein: CASSQEPGQGSSPLHF
V gene: TRBV6-1; CDR3 protein: CASSQDSGLGGYTF
V gene: TRBV10-3; CDR3 protein: CAISDNRQGRGTEAFF
V gene: TRBV7-9; CDR3 protein: CASTRQDDGYTF
V gene: TRBV7-8; CDR3 protein: CASSDPGQAVYEQYF
V gene: TRBV19; CDR3 protein: CASSIQGRVATEAFF
V gene: TRBV24-1; CDR3 protein: CATSDFRTGGLYEQYF
V gene: TRBV10-3; CDR3 protein: CASSETWDRNYEQYF
V gene: TRBV24-1; CDR3 protein: CATSKGGPGQETQYF
V gene: TRBV7-9; CDR3 protein: CASSLAGRTGDEQYF
V gene: TRBV20-1; CDR3 protein: CSASPRASYEQYF
V gene: TRBV24-1; CDR3 protein: CASSESGMSNQPQHF
V gene: TRBV10-3; CDR3 protein: CAITSGTSGSYEQYF
V gene: TRBV7-9; CDR3 protein: CASSLLALGTGVSPLHF
V gene: TRBV29-1; CDR3 protein: CSAQGINNYGYTF
V gene: TRBV25-1; CDR3 protein: CASSAWTGDGNQPQHF
V gene: TRBV12-3/TRBV12-4; CDR3 protein: CASSEVGGVQPQHF
V gene: TRBV20-1; CDR3 protein: CSAPVGEVWYTF
V gene: TRBV9; CDR3 protein: CASSRRTSTYEQYF
V gene: TRBV2; CDR3 protein: CASTGGSGANVLTF
V gene: TRBV7-2; CDR3 protein: CASSAAGTGVGEQYF
V gene: TRBV20-1; CDR3 protein: CSAPGQGLEAFF
V gene: TRBV15; CDR3 protein: CATSRDRVRAEKLFF
V gene: TRBV7-2; CDR3 protein: CASSRGTLGNTIYF
V gene: TRBV7-2; CDR3 protein: CASSPRLAGGETQYF
V gene: TRBV10-3; CDR3 protein: CASSPGPSQETQYF
V gene: TRBV29-1; CDR3 protein: CSVEDRGMGGYTF
V gene: TRBV9; CDR3 protein: CASSAWLSVSYGYTF
V gene: TRBV14; CDR3 protein: CASSQGRGQPEAFF
V gene: TRBV20-1; CDR3 protein: CSASGLTF
V gene: TRBV7-3; CDR3 protein: CASSERRNSPLHF
V gene: TRBV24-1; CDR3 protein: CATSDTGSTGELFF
V gene: TRBV20-1; CDR3 protein: CSARDGAGGENSPLHF
V gene: TRBV7-8; CDR3 protein: CASSSTLRGVEYGYTF
V gene: TRBV2; CDR3 protein: CASNAGGNQPQHF
V gene: TRBV5-1; CDR3 protein: CASSLAGTGSGNNYGYTF
V gene: TRBV25-1; CDR3 protein: CASPRYEQYF
V gene: TRBV9; CDR3 protein: CASSVAPLAGDTGELFF
V gene: TRBV12-3/TRBV12-4; CDR3 protein: CASSFLPGNTIYF
V gene: TRBV25-1; CDR3 protein: CASSEPGWHQPQHF